The next 26 T cell receptor beta chains were all read from a single sample in a study of siplizumab effects on memory and regulatory T cells. This table comes from immunoSEQ multiplex PCR, and its TCRdb copy is limited to in-frame clones, with some not included. This table has 50,000 to 55,000 clones, roughly 92% appearing once. The sequenced material came from CD8+ T cells sorted from blood. All receptors derive from a human donor in good health.

This chain's CDR3 is CASSSGTDNFKQYF. DNA of the CDR3: TGTGCCAGCAGTTCCGGGACCGATAATTTTAAGCAGTACTTC. This chain uses TRBV27 with TRBJ2-7; either TRBD1 or TRBD2 may fit D (5 bases each). The V end lost 4 bases, the J end lost 8 bases, and 18 bases lay between the germline ends. CDR1 is MNHEY, CDR2 SMNVEV, per germline (reference sequence). The CDR3 runs 14 residues.

The chain is built from TRBV27 and TRBJ1-5; D gene uncertain. CDR3 length equals 14 residues. V was clipped by 6 bases and J by 0 bases, with 9 bases between them. CDR1 MNHEY and CDR2 SMNVEV come from the germline V gene (reference sequence). CDR3 sequence (DNA): TGTGCCAGCAGCCTGAGAGATAGCAATCAGCCCCAGCATTTT. Protein sequence: CASSLRDSNQPQHF.

The rearrangement uses TRBV7-9 and TRBJ2-2; 8 nucleotides match TRBD2. This CDR3 has 18 residues. The V gene end was trimmed by 3 bases and the J gene end by 0 bases; junction bases not matched to a gene: 9. CDR1 SEHNR and CDR2 FQNEAQ come from the germline V gene (reference sequence). CDR3 coding DNA: TGTGCCAGCAGCTTGATGACTAGCGCAAACTCGAACACCGGGGAGCTGTTTTTT. It translates to CASSLMTSANSNTGELFF. Complete variable domain (other parts from reference TRBV7-9 and TRBJ2-2): DTGVSQNPRHKITKRGQNVTFRCDPISEHNRLYWYRQTLGQGPEFLTYFQNEAQLEKSRLLSDRFSAERPKGSFSTLEIQRTEQGDSAMYLCASSLMTSANSNTGELFFGEGSRLTVL.

The rearrangement links TRBV11-3 to TRBJ2-7; a weak D match, TRBD2 (5 bases). Germline CDR1 is SGHNT and CDR2 is YENEEA. The CDR3 totals 15 residues. V was trimmed by 1 base and J by 3 bases, leaving 13 bases between them. As DNA, the CDR3 is TGTGCCAGCAGCTTAGGTAAGGATGGGAGCTACGAGCAGTACTTC. Its protein is CASSLGKDGSYEQYF.

CDR3 amino acids: CASSRTAYQPQHF. DNA for the CDR3: TGTGCCAGCAGCAGGACAGCTTATCAGCCCCAGCATTTT. V usage is TRBV27 and J usage is TRBJ1-5, with D possibly matching TRBD1 (6 bases). With 6 bases removed from V and 5 bases from J, the gap between germline ends came to 11 bases. Germline V gene sequence: CDR1 MNHEY, CDR2 SMNVEV (reference sequence). This CDR3 spans 13 amino acids.

CDR3 in DNA: TGCGCCAGCAGCCGCATACCGGGACAGTGGTACAATGAGCAGTTCTTC. Translating it yields CASSRIPGQWYNEQFF. V gene TRBV4-1 combines with J gene TRBJ2-1; 7 bases are shared with TRBD1. The CDR3 length is 16 residues. Germline values: CDR1 MGHRA, CDR2 YSYEKL. J was trimmed by 4 bases and V by 4 bases; bases with no gene match: 10.

As DNA, the CDR3 is TGTGCCAGCAGCCCATGGGGGAACACTGAAGCTTTCTTT. Translated: CASSPWGNTEAFF. The chain carries TRBV9 and TRBJ1-1; no reliable D call. V was shortened by 4 bases and J by 1 base, with 8 bases between the two germline ends. This CDR3 spans 13 amino acids. Germline V CDR1 and CDR2: SGDLS, YYNGEE.

The gene calls are TRBV16 and TRBJ2-7, with TRBD1 matching 9 bases. Germline CDR1 and CDR2: KGHSY and FQNENV. V was clipped by 8 bases and J by 5 bases; unmatched bases: 7. This CDR3 has 13 residues. CDR3 bases: TGTGCCAGCCAAAGGGACAGGGTCCACGAGCAGTACTTC. Amino acids: CASQRDRVHEQYF. Complete variable domain (other parts from reference TRBV16 and TRBJ2-7): GEEVAQTPKHLVRGEGQKAKLYCAPIKGHSYVFWYQQVLKNEFKFLISFQNENVFDETGMPKERFSAKCLPNSPCSLEIQATKLEDSAVYFCASQRDRVHEQYFGPGTRLTVT.

This chain uses TRBV6-5 with TRBJ1-2; possible D gene TRBD1, 5 bases. Trimming removed 6 bases at V and 3 bases at J, with 17 bases between. CDR1 and CDR2 (germline): MNHEY, SVGAGI. The CDR3 is 15 residues long. CDR3 DNA: TGTGCCAGCAGACTAAGGGACGGCGACCACTATGGCTACACCTTC. Translation gives CASRLRDGDHYGYTF.

The rearrangement links TRBV4-1 to TRBJ1-4, with D unclear. V was cut by 0 bases and J by 6 bases, with 17 bases left in between. The CDR3 is made up of 17 amino acids. Germline CDR1 MGHRA, CDR2 YSYEKL. This CDR3 is CASSQDGVGSAHEKLFF. CDR3 DNA: TGCGCCAGCAGCCAAGACGGGGTCGGGAGTGCGCATGAAAAACTGTTTTTT.

The rearrangement links TRBV4-1 to TRBJ1-2; unclear D gene. Germline V gene lookup returns CDR1 MGHRA and CDR2 YSYEKL. The CDR3 has 18 residues. Trimming left V 1 base short and J 7 bases short, with 25 bases between. The CDR3 sequence: CASSQVSFSQAEAFGYTF. The CDR3 DNA sequence: TGCGCCAGCAGCCAAGTGTCTTTTTCGCAGGCGGAGGCGTTTGGCTACACCTTC.

This chain joins TRBV7-3 and TRBJ2-1; D not resolved. The CDR3 is made up of 13 amino acids. Between the trimmed V and J ends, which lost 2 bases and 8 bases, there was a span of 10 bases. Germline CDR1 SGHTA, CDR2 FQGTGA. CDR3 nucleotide sequence: TGTGCCAGCAGCTTAGACTCTCGGGATGAGCAGTTCTTC. Protein sequence: CASSLDSRDEQFF.

The gene calls are TRBV7-9 and TRBJ1-2; a weak D match, TRBD1 (6 bases). Germline-derived CDR1 and CDR2 are SEHNR and FQNEAQ (reference sequence). V dropped 1 base and J dropped 8 bases, with 20 bases sitting between them. CDR3 length: 16 residues. The CDR3 sequence: CASSLGGADSLGGYTF. CDR3 nucleotide sequence: TGTGCCAGCAGCTTAGGGGGGGCGGACAGTCTGGGAGGCTACACCTTC.

This chain uses TRBV7-9 with TRBJ2-5; TRBD1 is a possible D gene (6 bases). The CDR3 contains 13 residues. Trimming stripped 5 bases from V and 5 bases from J, with 12 bases between. Germline V lookup: CDR1 SEHNR, CDR2 FQNEAQ (reference sequence). The CDR3 is CASSRFGGETQYF. The CDR3 nucleotides are TGTGCCAGCAGCCGCTTTGGGGGCGAGACCCAGTACTTC.

The rearrangement uses TRBV27 and TRBJ1-2; no definite D call. The V gene lost 2 bases and the J gene lost 0 bases, with 7 bases spanning the gap. Germline V gene data show CDR1 as MNHEY and CDR2 as SMNVEV (reference sequence). This CDR3 spans 14 amino acids. CDR3 loop: CASSLGRANYGYTF. Written as DNA, the CDR3 is TGTGCCAGCAGTTTAGGGCGTGCTAACTATGGCTACACCTTC.

The CDR3 loop is CATSKAASLGEQYF. Here the CDR3 DNA reads TGTGCCACCAGCAAGGCGGCTAGCCTTGGCGAGCAGTACTTC. The chain joins TRBV15 to TRBJ2-7, with D tentatively TRBD2 (5 bases). V was pared by 4 bases and J by 6 bases, with 16 bases between. CDR1 and CDR2 from the germline V gene are LNHNV and YYDKDF (reference sequence). The length of the CDR3 is 14 residues.

The chain joins TRBV16 to TRBJ1-4, with a tentative D call TRBD1 (5 bases). The germline V gene encodes CDR1 KGHSY and CDR2 FQNENV. Deletions cut 0 bases from V and 4 bases from J, with 12 bases between. The CDR3 contains 16 residues. The CDR3: CASSQSVGGDNEKLFF. The DNA of the CDR3 is TGTGCCAGCAGCCAATCGGTCGGGGGGGATAATGAAAAACTGTTTTTT.

The chain recombines TRBV2 with TRBJ1-3, with 8 positions matching TRBD1. The CDR3 length is 13 residues. Trimming at V came to 10 bases and at J to 2 bases, leaving 4 bases not matched to a gene. The germline gives CDR1 SNHLY, CDR2 FYNNEI. The CDR3 DNA follows: TGTGCCATCCTCAGGGGGCCTGGAAACACCATATATTTT. Translating it yields CAILRGPGNTIYF.

J is TRBJ2-3 and V is TRBV10-3; weak D call: TRBD2 (6 bases). The germline V and J ends were trimmed by 0 bases and 1 base, with 20 bases remaining between them. The CDR3 extends over 19 amino acids. Germline V gene data show CDR1 as ENHRY and CDR2 as SYGVKD. As DNA, the CDR3 is TGTGCCATCAGTGAGTCCGGGACTGAATTTGCGGGCCGCACAGATACGCAGTATTTT. This gives the protein CAISESGTEFAGRTDTQYF.

The V and J genes are TRBV4-1 and TRBJ1-2, with D perhaps matching TRBD1 (5 bases). V shed 4 bases and J shed 0 bases, with 12 bases lying between them. The germline CDR1 and CDR2 sequences are MGHRA and YSYEKL. The CDR3 extends over 15 amino acids. The DNA of the CDR3 is TGCGCCAGCAGCCGGGGCGCGCAGGCTAACTATGGCTACACCTTC. This codes for CASSRGAQANYGYTF.

This clone has only a few counts. This CDR3 is also generated by other DNA sequences in the sample. The CDR3 sequence: CASSLRLAKNIQYF. The CDR3 DNA follows: TGTGCCAGCAGTTTAAGGTTAGCCAAAAACATTCAGTACTTC. The chain is built from TRBV28 and TRBJ2-4; D unclear. With 2 bases removed from V and 0 bases from J, the gap between germline ends came to 5 bases. CDR3 length: 14 residues. CDR1 is MDHEN and CDR2 is SYDVKM in the germline V gene.

The chain couples TRBV6-6 to TRBJ1-2, with TRBD1 identical over 7 bases. The CDR3 totals 13 residues. Germline V lookup: CDR1 MNHNY, CDR2 SVGAGI (reference sequence). The V and J ends lost 6 bases and 4 bases, in that order; junction bases with no gene match: 5. For the CDR3, the DNA is TGTGCCAGCAGATTCAGGGGGACCTATGGCTACACCTTC. This translates into CASRFRGTYGYTF.

This chain connects TRBV2 to TRBJ1-1, with D hard to call. Germline V gives CDR1 SNHLY, CDR2 FYNNEI. The germline V and J ends were trimmed by 8 bases and 11 bases, with 18 bases remaining between them. The CDR3 consists of 12 residues. DNA for the CDR3: TGTGCCAGCCCTCGTTGGGGTATCTTGGCTTTCTTT. Translating it yields CASPRWGILAFF.

The chain recombines TRBV7-3 with TRBJ2-1; D may be TRBD1 or TRBD2 (5 bases each). The CDR3 runs to 15 residues. Germline V gene data show CDR1 as SGHTA and CDR2 as FQGTGA. V lost 2 bases and J 8 bases, leaving 16 bases between the germline ends. CDR3 nucleotides: TGTGCCAGCAGCTTATACGGGGCACAGGCCGATGAGCAGTTCTTC. It yields the protein CASSLYGAQADEQFF.

The chain combines TRBV7-3 with TRBJ2-2; D is unclear. Per germline, CDR1 SGHTA and CDR2 FQGTGA. With 5 bases removed from V and 3 bases from J, the gap between germline ends came to 10 bases. There are 14 residues in the CDR3. CDR3 region: CASSPIEDTGELFF. The CDR3 region has the DNA TGTGCCAGCAGCCCTATAGAGGACACCGGGGAGCTGTTTTTT.

The V call is TRBV7-9, the J call TRBJ2-2; 9 bases fit TRBD1. Germline V CDR1 and CDR2: SEHNR, FQNEAQ (reference sequence). The junction had 6 bases not matched to a gene; V was cut back by 8 bases and J by 5 bases. The CDR3 is made up of 14 amino acids. The CDR3 sequence: CASGIGQGTGELFF. CDR3 DNA: TGTGCCAGCGGCATCGGACAGGGGACCGGGGAGCTGTTTTTT.